Listed here is a single T cell receptor beta chain. In the original processing: Reference gene primers were amplified, and this amplification served to estimate nucleated cell counts. Sequencing was performed with immunoSEQ multiplex PCR; in TCRdb, only in-frame clones are kept and a portion is missing. The DNA was the basis for D and trimming; V, J and clone size are from that table. The repertoire holds fewer than 30,000 clones, with roughly 84% as singletons. This record belongs to a study of blood T cell repertoires in COVID-19. The overall study: T cells, B-cell-depleted T cells, or PBMCs provided the cDNA or gDNA that served as material.

Trimming pared 11 bases from V and 3 bases from J, leaving 13 bases between. CDR3 length: 12 amino acids. The germline CDR1 and CDR2 sequences are SEHNR and FQNEAQ (reference sequence). The chain combines TRBV7-9 with TRBJ1-2, with unresolved D. The receptor comes from a man aged 50-59 years with active COVID-19. Input material: peripheral blood. CDR3 amino acids: CAPAAAYYGYTF. CDR3 DNA: TGTGCCCCGGCGGCCGCGTACTATGGCTACACCTTC. Filled out from reference TRBV7-9 and TRBJ1-2, the complete variable domain reads DTGVSQNPRHKITKRGQNVTFRCDPISEHNRLYWYRQTLGQGPEFLTYFQNEAQLEKSRLLSDRFSAERPKGSFSTLEIQRTEQGDSAMYLCAPAAAYYGYTFGSGTRLTVV.